A single sample gave rise to the 5 T cell receptor beta chains below, sequenced in a study of cytomegalovirus exposure and HLA in healthy donors. Libraries were prepared by immunoSEQ multiplex PCR; TCRdb keeps only in-frame clonotypes and omits some of them. The sample carries roughly 300,000 clones, roughly 88% recorded once. The source material was PBMCs. These receptors came from a woman aged 18-29 years in good health and CMV-seronegative.

This clone was seen a handful of times. This sequence joins TRBV19 and TRBJ2-7, with 11 bases aligning to TRBD1. The CDR3 spans 15 residues. The J segment lost 6 bases and the V segment lost 1 base, leaving 5 bases of the junction unmatched. Per germline, CDR1 LNHDA and CDR2 SQIVND (reference sequence). The CDR3 sequence is CASSIAAGTGGEQYF. The CDR3 DNA follows: TGTGCCAGTAGTATAGCAGCCGGGACAGGGGGCGAGCAGTACTTC.

The V and J genes are TRBV10-3 and TRBJ2-5, with 7 bases matching TRBD2. Trimming cost V 0 bases and J 5 bases; bases outside gene matches: 6. CDR1 and CDR2 (germline): ENHRY, SYGVKD. The CDR3 consists of 15 residues. CDR3 amino acids: CAISESPGGLETQYF. The CDR3 DNA follows: TGTGCCATCAGTGAGTCTCCGGGAGGTCTGGAGACCCAGTACTTC.

To note about this clone: A junction end diverges from the germline sequence, so it may reflect a read error. The chain carries TRBV6-4 and TRBJ2-7; 13 nucleotides match TRBD2. Germline values: CDR1 MRHNA, CDR2 SNTAGT. This CDR3 is 15 amino acids long. CDR3 sequence (DNA): TGTGCCAGCCCTACTAGCGGGAGGGCCTCCAACGAGCAGTACTTC. The encoded protein is CASPTSGRASNEQYF.

This chain links TRBV7-8 with TRBJ2-1; TRBD2 matches at 13 bases. Looked up from germline, CDR1 is SGHVS and CDR2 is FQNEAQ. After removal of 5 bases from V and 6 bases from J, the junction contained 19 bases not matched to a gene. The CDR3 sequence is 20 residues long. The CDR3 DNA is TGTGCCAGCAGCGGGTACGCCGGGACTAGCGGGGCTATAGGAGGCAATGAGCAGTTCTTC. The encoded protein is CASSGYAGTSGAIGGNEQFF.

J is TRBJ2-7 and V is TRBV5-1; D may be TRBD2 (5 bases). Trimming took off 5 bases at V and 3 bases at J, with 12 bases between the two ends. The length of the CDR3 is 13 residues. Germline CDR1 is SGHRS and CDR2 is YFSETQ. The CDR3, as DNA: TGCGCCAGCAGGCAAGCGGAAGACTACGAGCAGTACTTC. This translates into CASRQAEDYEQYF.